One sample yielded the 10 T cell receptor beta chains listed below, sequenced in a study of memory CD4+ T cells and cytomegalovirus serostatus. Single viable CD3+CD4+CD8-CD45RO+ cells were sorted as the memory CD4+ T cells. Profiling relied on immunoSEQ multiplex PCR, and the TCRdb table lists in-frame clones only, not all of them. In the table there are around 40,000 clones, about three quarters of which are singletons. The sequencing input was memory CD4+ T cells from blood. The source is an adult in good health and CMV-seronegative.

The chain links TRBV30 to TRBJ1-3; D remains ambiguous. Trimming took 1 base from V and 1 from J, leaving 8 bases between them. The CDR3 covers 14 residues. CDR1 GTSNPN and CDR2 SVGIG come from the germline V gene (reference sequence). For the CDR3, the DNA is TGTGCCTGGAGTGGGGCCACTTCTGGAAACACCATATATTTT. It is translated as CAWSGATSGNTIYF.

J is TRBJ2-3 and V is TRBV21-1; the table's TRBD1 call for D was not verified on the DNA. TRBV21-1 is described as a pseudogene. The CDR3 has 18 amino acids. The CDR3 spells CASTSGTGRSASTDTQYF. The CDR3, as DNA: TGTGCCAGCACCTCCGGGACAGGGAGATCGGCTAGCACAGATACGCAGTATTTT.

The chain uses TRBV16 and TRBJ2-5; TRBD1 agrees at 9 bases. V lost 0 bases, J lost 5 bases, and 7 bases stayed unmatched. This CDR3 contains 16 residues. CDR1 KGHSY and CDR2 FQNENV come from the germline V gene. The CDR3 here is CASSQSGGTGMETQYF. CDR3 sequence (DNA): TGTGCCAGCAGCCAATCCGGGGGGACAGGGATGGAGACCCAGTACTTC.

The J gene is TRBJ1-5, the V gene TRBV6-1, with D possibly being TRBD1 (5 bases). The CDR3 is 13 residues long. Germline V lookup: CDR1 MNHNS, CDR2 SASEGT. V shed 8 bases and J shed 6 bases, with 14 bases lying between them. CDR3 sequence: CASGEDKSQPQHF. The CDR3 bases are TGTGCCAGCGGAGAGGACAAGTCTCAGCCCCAGCATTTT.

The chain links TRBV6-5 to TRBJ2-3, with a weak D call TRBD1 (6 bases). Germline V gene sequence: CDR1 MNHEY, CDR2 SVGAGI. This CDR3 contains 14 residues. Trimming removed 6 bases at V and 2 bases at J, with 12 bases between. The CDR3 reads CASRVRGVTDTQYF. The CDR3 DNA follows: TGTGCCAGCAGGGTCAGGGGCGTCACAGATACGCAGTATTTT.

The V call is TRBV6-1, the J call TRBJ2-7, with a weak D call TRBD2 (6 bases). V was clipped by 5 bases and J by 5 bases, with 13 bases between them. Germline values: CDR1 MNHNS, CDR2 SASEGT. CDR3 length: 13 amino acids. CDR3 coding DNA: TGTGCCAGCAGTTCCTTGGGAGGAAACGAGCAGTACTTC. This encodes CASSSLGGNEQYF.

The chain combines TRBV7-9 with TRBJ2-1; D is unresolved. In germline, CDR1 is SEHNR, CDR2 FQNEAQ (reference sequence). This CDR3 is built from 13 residues. The germline V and J ends were trimmed by 2 bases and 2 bases, with 4 bases remaining between them. CDR3 nucleotides: TGTGCCAGCAGCTTATTGGCCTACAATGAGCAGTTCTTC. Its protein is CASSLLAYNEQFF.

Judged by abundance, this clone is medium-sized. The rearrangement joins TRBV29-1 to TRBJ1-1; possibly TRBD1 for D (5 bases). The germline V gene has CDR1 SQVTM and CDR2 ANQGSEA. This CDR3 has 15 amino acids. With 4 bases removed from V and 5 bases from J, the gap between germline ends came to 20 bases. CDR3 protein: CSVAEGRFGGTEAFF. CDR3 coding DNA: TGCAGCGTTGCTGAAGGTCGGTTCGGGGGAACTGAAGCTTTCTTT.

This chain links TRBV5-1 with TRBJ2-5; D is unclear. Trimming pared 0 bases from V and 5 bases from J, leaving 8 bases between. The CDR3 spans 13 residues. Germline-derived CDR1 and CDR2 are SGHRS and YFSETQ. CDR3 sequence reads: CASSLEVRETQYF. The CDR3 DNA follows: TGCGCCAGCAGCTTGGAAGTGAGGGAGACCCAGTACTTC.

This chain uses TRBV6-1 with TRBJ1-1; unclear D gene. Trimming removed 3 bases at V and 8 bases at J, with 13 bases between. The germline gives CDR1 MNHNS, CDR2 SASEGT. CDR3 size: 13 residues. CDR3 loop: CASSELGGLEAFF. The DNA for the CDR3 is TGTGCCAGCAGTGAGTTAGGAGGGTTGGAAGCTTTCTTT.